This passage covers 26 T cell receptor beta chains from one sample sequenced in a study of tumor-infiltrating lymphocytes in primary liver carcinoma. With a constant-region primer, TCR beta cDNA was made from approximately 500 ng of total RNA. TCR beta libraries came from three nested multiplex PCR rounds using slightly modified ARM-PCR. The first two PCR rounds, roughly 11 cycles each, used TRBV1-TRBV30 forward primers and a C-beta reverse primer. TCRdb fed the multiplex PCR reads into MiXCR, producing one record per CDR3 protein. The sample lists some 190,000 distinct CDR3 sequences; about 60% were seen once. It was unsorted whole blood that yielded blood RNA, and germline DNA was also extracted. The sample consisted of peripheral blood. These TCRs come from a man in his forties or fifties with primary liver carcinoma and hepatitis B virus infection.

For this clonotype: A much larger clone lies one base from this, so it may be a read error. The CDR3, as DNA: TGCAGCGTTGCCGGGACAAGGGGCTCCTACGAGCAGTACTTC. This encodes CSVAGTRGSYEQYF. This chain uses TRBV29-1 with TRBJ2-7; D is perhaps TRBD1 (6 bases). The CDR3 totals 14 residues. The germline V gene encodes CDR1 SQVTM and CDR2 ANQGSEA. V shed 4 bases and J shed 0 bases, with 13 bases lying between them.

The rearrangement joins TRBV5-4 to TRBJ2-7; 8 bases line up with TRBD1. The CDR3 length is 14 residues. Germline loops: CDR1 SGHNT, CDR2 YYREEE (reference sequence). The V and J ends lost 4 bases and 1 base, in that order; junction bases with no gene match: 4. CDR3 DNA: TGTGCCAGCAGCCAGACAGGGGTTTCCTACGAGCAGTACTTC. Translated: CASSQTGVSYEQYF. Variable domain in full (rest from reference TRBV5-4 and TRBJ2-7): ETGVTQSPTHLIKTRGQQVTLRCSSQSGHNTVSWYQQALGQGPQFIFQYYREEENGRGNFPPRFSGLQFPNYSSELNVNALELDDSALYLCASSQTGVSYEQYFGPGTRLTVT.

This rearrangement joins TRBV6-6 to TRBJ2-3; D possibly corresponds to TRBD2 (6 bases). The CDR3 has 13 residues. CDR1 MNHNY and CDR2 SVGAGI come from the germline V gene (reference sequence). The V end lost 5 bases, the J end lost 4 bases, and 10 bases lay between the germline ends. This chain's CDR3 is CASSRDWADTQYF. CDR3 in DNA: TGTGCCAGCAGTCGGGACTGGGCAGATACGCAGTATTTT.

In regard to this clonotype: At one of its ends the junction is not consistent with the germline gene, which may arise from a read error. The chain employs TRBV6-5 and TRBJ2-1, with D perhaps TRBD1 or TRBD2 (5 bases each). Germline CDR1 is MNHEY and CDR2 is SVGAGI. This CDR3 is 12 amino acids long. CDR3 residues: CASRDPNNVQFF. The CDR3 DNA reads as TGTGCCAGCCGGGACCCCAACAATGTGCAGTTCTTC.

This clonotype was seen repeatedly, ten times or more. The CDR3 here is CASSAWADTQYF. The CDR3 DNA is TGTGCCAGCAGCGCTTGGGCAGATACGCAGTATTTT. The chain carries TRBV11-2 and TRBJ2-3; D is undetermined. V was pared by 5 bases and J by 4 bases, with 7 bases between. The CDR3 is made up of 12 amino acids. Per the germline V gene, CDR1 is SGHAT and CDR2 is FQNNGV.

This clonotype was found many times. The chain combines TRBV11-2 with TRBJ2-5; D is possibly TRBD1 or TRBD2 (6 bases each). V lost 1 base and J lost 1, with 7 bases in between. Germline CDR1 and CDR2: SGHAT and FQNNGV. This CDR3 contains 14 residues. CDR3 DNA: TGTGCCAGCAGCTTAGGGGGGGCCCAAGAGACCCAGTACTTC. Translating gives CASSLGGAQETQYF. Full variable domain (missing parts from reference TRBV11-2 and TRBJ2-5): EAGVAQSPRYKIIEKRQSVAFWCNPISGHATLYWYQQILGQGPKLLIQFQNNGVVDDSQLPKDRFSAERLKGVDSTLKIQPAKLEDSAVYLCASSLGGAQETQYFGPGTRLLVL.

Comment on this clonotype: Just one base apart from a much larger clone, this may be a read error. The chain couples TRBV11-2 to TRBJ2-7; D is undetermined. Germline V gene data show CDR1 as SGHAT and CDR2 as FQNNGV. The CDR3 is made up of 17 amino acids. This CDR3 is CVSSLDPWDGLSYEQYF. The CDR3, as DNA: TGTGTCAGCAGCTTAGATCCTTGGGATGGCCTATCCTACGAGCAGTACTTC.

Details on this clonotype: A single base separates this from a much larger clone, so it may be a read error. V gene TRBV29-1 combines with J gene TRBJ1-4, with D unresolved. CDR1 is SQVTM and CDR2 is ANQGSEA in the germline V gene. The CDR3 consists of 14 residues. CDR3 residues: CIVEGSGGNEKLFF. The CDR3, as DNA: TGCATCGTTGAAGGCTCAGGAGGTAATGAAAAACTGTTTTTT.

The chain joins TRBV11-2 to TRBJ2-1; TRBD1 is a possible D gene (6 bases). This CDR3 region has 14 residues. The V gene lost 7 bases and the J gene lost 1 base, with 11 bases spanning the gap. Germline V gene lookup returns CDR1 SGHAT and CDR2 FQNNGV. The CDR3 coding sequence is TGTGCCAGCAACCCCGACAGGTCCTACAATGAGCAGTTCTTC. The encoded protein is CASNPDRSYNEQFF.

The V gene is TRBV10-2, the J gene TRBJ2-1, with D perhaps matching TRBD2 (6 bases). CDR1 and CDR2 (germline): WSHSY, SAAADI. The CDR3 length is 13 residues. Trimming removed 6 bases at V and 2 bases at J, with 8 bases between. The CDR3 loop reads CASRPGAYNEQFF. CDR3 nucleotides: TGCGCCAGCAGGCCGGGAGCCTACAATGAGCAGTTCTTC.

Worth noting for this clonotype: With a much larger clone just one base away, this may be a read error. The genes are TRBV29-1 and TRBJ2-1; D is unresolved. The CDR3 length is 12 residues. CDR1 SQVTM and CDR2 ANQGSEA come from the germline V gene. Trimming stripped 4 bases from V and 7 bases from J, with 11 bases between. The CDR3 region is CSVAPGVNEQFF. The CDR3 region has the DNA TGCAGCGTTGCACCGGGCGTAAATGAGCAGTTCTTC.

This clonotype was observed many times. This rearrangement joins TRBV4-1 to TRBJ2-6; unclear D gene. From germline, CDR1 is MGHRA and CDR2 YSYEKL. V lost 1 base and J lost 2, with 12 bases in between. CDR3 length: 17 amino acids. Here the CDR3 DNA reads TGCGCCAGCAGCCAAGGTCCAGGAGCCACTGGGGCCAACGTCCTGACTTTC. Its translation: CASSQGPGATGANVLTF.

As regards this clonotype: A junction boundary mismatches the germline segment, possibly from a read error. The V and J genes are TRBV11-2 and TRBJ2-5; 7 bases map to TRBD1. The CDR3 contains 17 residues. Germline-derived CDR1 and CDR2 are SGHAT and FQNNGV. The CDR3 sequence: CASSLRGTGQAQETQYF. The CDR3 region has the DNA TGTGCCAGCAGCTTAAGGGGCACCGGACAGGCACAAGAGACTCAGTACTTC.

The table lists this clonotype with a few counts. V usage is TRBV6-5 and J usage is TRBJ1-5; D is undetermined. The CDR3 has 14 residues. Germline V CDR1 and CDR2: MNHEY, SVGAGI. Trimming removed 0 bases at V and 5 bases at J, with 8 bases between. CDR3 coding DNA: TGTGCCAGCAGTTACTCCGGGGTCGATCAGCCCCAGCATTTT. It codes for CASSYSGVDQPQHF.

This clonotype came up many times. The CDR3 bases are TGTGCCGTGCCAGAACCGGGACTTTTTTCCTACGAGCAGTACTTC. Residues: CAVPEPGLFSYEQYF. The chain has TRBV11-2 and TRBJ2-7; possibly TRBD2 for D (6 bases). This CDR3 has 15 residues. Germline CDR1 reads SGHAT; CDR2 reads FQNNGV. V was clipped by 11 bases and J by 1 base, with 21 bases between them.

As concerns this clonotype: A clone one base away is much larger, so this may be a read error. The chain employs TRBV12-3 or TRBV12-4 and TRBJ1-6; D is undetermined. This CDR3 is 13 amino acids long. CDR3 nucleotide sequence: TGTGCCAGCAGTCCGTTCGGTGGTTCACACCTCCACTTT. Its translation: CASSPFGGSHLHF.

Of note for this clonotype: Here the CDR3 omits its conserved ending phenylalanine or tryptophan, so a read error is the likely source. This sequence joins TRBV5-4 and TRBJ2-5, with a tentative D call TRBD1 (5 bases). V lost 0 bases and J lost 5, with 17 bases in between. This CDR3 region has 16 residues. The germline V gene has CDR1 SGHNT and CDR2 YYREEE (reference sequence). The CDR3 is CASSLEAGLATETQYL. CDR3 in DNA: TGTGCCAGCAGCTTGGAGGCAGGGCTCGCGACGGAGACCCAGTACTTA.

The sample holds a few counts of this clonotype. The rearrangement links TRBV10-3 to TRBJ2-7; a weak D match, TRBD1 (5 bases). The CDR3 has 15 residues. Trimming took off 4 bases at V and 0 bases at J, with 13 bases between the two ends. Looked up from germline, CDR1 is ENHRY and CDR2 is SYGVKD. The CDR3 loop is CAISANRRSSYEQYF. CDR3 in DNA: TGTGCCATCAGTGCTAACAGGAGATCCTCCTACGAGCAGTACTTC.

The genes are TRBV10-2 and TRBJ2-5, with unresolved D. From germline, CDR1 is WSHSY and CDR2 SAAADI. V lost 6 bases to trimming and J lost 5 bases, with 16 bases between them. The length of the CDR3 is 14 residues. The CDR3 sequence is CASRPTVGWETQYF. In nucleotides, the CDR3 is TGCGCCAGCAGGCCAACAGTGGGCTGGGAGACCCAGTACTTC.

Note on this clonotype: This may be a read error, as it is one base from a much larger clone. This chain joins TRBV6-2 or TRBV6-3 and TRBJ2-7; the D gene is possibly TRBD1 (5 bases). V lost 2 bases and J 0 bases, leaving 5 bases between the germline ends. The CDR3 has 13 residues. Germline CDR1 reads MNHEY; CDR2 reads SVGEGT. The CDR3 bases are TGTGCCAGCAGTTACAGGGGCTCCTACGAGCAGTACTTC. It yields the protein CASSYRGSYEQYF.

Remarks on this clonotype: A read error may be the cause here, since a much bigger clone is one base away. CDR3 DNA sequence: TGTGCCGGGGGGGCGCACAATGAGGAGTTCTTC. As protein: CAGGAHNEEFF. The rearrangement links TRBV6-1 to TRBJ2-1; TRBD2 might be the D (7 bases). This CDR3 comprises 11 residues. Germline CDR1 MNHNS, CDR2 SASEGT.

This clonotype was seen only once. This chain joins TRBV30 and TRBJ2-5; D is perhaps TRBD2 (5 bases). The length of the CDR3 is 14 residues. V dropped 2 bases and J dropped 4 bases, with 14 bases sitting between them. The germline V gene has CDR1 GTSNPN and CDR2 SVGIG (reference sequence). Here the CDR3 DNA reads TGTGCCTGGAGTCGGATAGCGCCCGGAGAGACCCAGTACTTC. Its translation is CAWSRIAPGETQYF.

The table lists this clonotype with many counts. The chain links TRBV11-3 to TRBJ2-1, with D possibly being TRBD1 or TRBD2 (5 bases each). CDR3 length: 13 amino acids. Germline CDR1 and CDR2: SGHNT and YENEEA. V lost 3 bases to trimming and J lost 7 bases, with 10 bases between them. The CDR3 bases are TGTGCCAGCAGCTTGGGGGACCGGAATGAGCAGTTCTTC. Encoded protein: CASSLGDRNEQFF.

The rearrangement joins TRBV10-3 to TRBJ2-7; D remains ambiguous. Germline CDR1 ENHRY, CDR2 SYGVKD. There are 13 residues in the CDR3. Trimming shortened V by 3 bases and J by 0 bases, and 6 bases separated the two germline ends. Here the CDR3 reads CAISDEASYEQYF. The CDR3 DNA is TGTGCCATCAGTGATGAGGCCTCCTACGAGCAGTACTTC.

The chain uses TRBV4-1 and TRBJ1-5; TRBD1 matches 7 bases. The J segment lost 7 bases and the V segment lost 2 bases, leaving 14 bases of the junction unmatched. Germline V lookup: CDR1 MGHRA, CDR2 YSYEKL. The CDR3 has 17 amino acids. As DNA, the CDR3 is TGCGCCAGCAGCCAAATTGGAAAGGATAAGGGGGCCCAGCCCCAGCATTTT. This sequence encodes CASSQIGKDKGAQPQHF.

The rearrangement joins TRBV11-2 to TRBJ2-1; 14 nucleotides align to TRBD2. The junction had 19 bases not matched to a gene; V was cut back by 10 bases and J by 2 bases. The CDR3 is 20 amino acids. Germline CDR1 reads SGHAT; CDR2 reads FQNNGV. The CDR3 nucleotides are TGTGCCAACTGCCTCCCGTCGACTAGCGGGAGGGCCGGGACCTACAATGAGCAGTTCTTC. Translation gives CANCLPSTSGRAGTYNEQFF.